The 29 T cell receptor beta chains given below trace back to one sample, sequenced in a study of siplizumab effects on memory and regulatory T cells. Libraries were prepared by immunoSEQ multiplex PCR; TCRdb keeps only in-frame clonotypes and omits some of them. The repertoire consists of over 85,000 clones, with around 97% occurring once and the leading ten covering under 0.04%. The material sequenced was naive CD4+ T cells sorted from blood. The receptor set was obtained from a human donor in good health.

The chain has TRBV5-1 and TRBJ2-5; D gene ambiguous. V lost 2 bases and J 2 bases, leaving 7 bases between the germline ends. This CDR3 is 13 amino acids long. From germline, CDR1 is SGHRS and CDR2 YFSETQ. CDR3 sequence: CASSFVPQETQYF. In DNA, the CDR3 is TGCGCCAGCAGCTTCGTACCGCAAGAGACCCAGTACTTC.

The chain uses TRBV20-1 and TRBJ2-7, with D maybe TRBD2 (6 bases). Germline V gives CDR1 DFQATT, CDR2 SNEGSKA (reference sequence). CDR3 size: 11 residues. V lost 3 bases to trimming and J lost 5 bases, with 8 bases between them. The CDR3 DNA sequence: TGCAGTGCTAGTTTAGCGGACGAGCAGTACTTC. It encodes CSASLADEQYF.

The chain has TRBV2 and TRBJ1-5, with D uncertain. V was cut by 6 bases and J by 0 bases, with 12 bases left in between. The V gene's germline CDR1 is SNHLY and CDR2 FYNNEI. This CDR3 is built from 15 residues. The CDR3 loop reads CASRADTYSNQPQHF. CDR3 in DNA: TGTGCCAGCAGGGCCGACACCTATAGCAATCAGCCCCAGCATTTT.

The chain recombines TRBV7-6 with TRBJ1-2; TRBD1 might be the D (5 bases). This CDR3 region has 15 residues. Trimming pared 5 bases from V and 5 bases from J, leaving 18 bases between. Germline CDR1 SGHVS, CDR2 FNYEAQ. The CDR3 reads CASSPLGGAQYGYTF. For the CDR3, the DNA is TGTGCCAGCAGCCCCCTCGGAGGGGCCCAATATGGCTACACCTTC.

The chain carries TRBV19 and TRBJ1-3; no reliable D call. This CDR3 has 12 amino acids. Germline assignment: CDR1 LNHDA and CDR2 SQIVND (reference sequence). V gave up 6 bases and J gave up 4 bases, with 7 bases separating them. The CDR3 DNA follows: TGTGCCAGTAGGGCCCGAGGAAACACCATATATTTT. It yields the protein CASRARGNTIYF. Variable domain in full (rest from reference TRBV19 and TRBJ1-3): DGGITQSPKYLFRKEGQNVTLSCEQNLNHDAMYWYRQDPGQGLRLIYYSQIVNDFQKGDIAEGYSVSREKKESFPLTVTSAQKNPTAFYLCASRARGNTIYFGEGSWLTVV.

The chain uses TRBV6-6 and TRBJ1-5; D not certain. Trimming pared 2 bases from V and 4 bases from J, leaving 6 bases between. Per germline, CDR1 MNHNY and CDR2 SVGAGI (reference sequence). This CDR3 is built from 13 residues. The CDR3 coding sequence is TGTGCCAGCAGTTACACCCGAAATCAGCCCCAGCATTTT. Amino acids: CASSYTRNQPQHF.

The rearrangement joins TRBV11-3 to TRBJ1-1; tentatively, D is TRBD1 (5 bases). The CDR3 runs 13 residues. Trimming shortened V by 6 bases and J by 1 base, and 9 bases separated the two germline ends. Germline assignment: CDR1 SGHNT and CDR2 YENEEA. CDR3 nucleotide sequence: TGTGCCAGCAGTAGGACACCGAACACTGAAGCTTTCTTT. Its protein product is CASSRTPNTEAFF.

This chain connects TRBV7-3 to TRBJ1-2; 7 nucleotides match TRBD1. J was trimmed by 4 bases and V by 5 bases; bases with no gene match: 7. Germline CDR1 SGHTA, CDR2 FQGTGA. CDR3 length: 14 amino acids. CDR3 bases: TGTGCCAGCAGCCTAAACCGGGACAGCTATGGCTACACCTTC. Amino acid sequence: CASSLNRDSYGYTF.

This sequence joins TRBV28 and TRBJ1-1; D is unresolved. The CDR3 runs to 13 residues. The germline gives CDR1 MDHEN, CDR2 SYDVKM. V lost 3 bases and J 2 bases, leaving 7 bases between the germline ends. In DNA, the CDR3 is TGTGCCAGCAGTTTTGACGGAAACACTGAAGCTTTCTTT. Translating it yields CASSFDGNTEAFF.

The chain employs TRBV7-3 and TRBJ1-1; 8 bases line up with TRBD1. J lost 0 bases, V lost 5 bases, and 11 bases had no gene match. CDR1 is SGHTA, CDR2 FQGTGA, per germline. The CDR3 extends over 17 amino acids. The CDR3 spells CASSPRRDRFMNTEAFF. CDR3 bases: TGTGCCAGCAGCCCCCGACGGGACAGGTTCATGAACACTGAAGCTTTCTTT.

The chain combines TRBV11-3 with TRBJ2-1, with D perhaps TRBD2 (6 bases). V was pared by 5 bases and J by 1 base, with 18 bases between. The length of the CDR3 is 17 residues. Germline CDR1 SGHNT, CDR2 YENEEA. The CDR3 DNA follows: TGTGCCAGCAGCCCCTCCCCTAGCCGGGGGTCCTACAATGAGCAGTTCTTC. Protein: CASSPSPSRGSYNEQFF.

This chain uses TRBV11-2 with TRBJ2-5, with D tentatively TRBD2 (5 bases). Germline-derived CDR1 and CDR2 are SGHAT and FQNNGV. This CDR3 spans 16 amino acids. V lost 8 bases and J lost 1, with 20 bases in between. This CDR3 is CASAHPLRDFQETQYF. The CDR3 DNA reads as TGTGCCAGCGCTCATCCCTTGAGGGATTTCCAAGAGACCCAGTACTTC.

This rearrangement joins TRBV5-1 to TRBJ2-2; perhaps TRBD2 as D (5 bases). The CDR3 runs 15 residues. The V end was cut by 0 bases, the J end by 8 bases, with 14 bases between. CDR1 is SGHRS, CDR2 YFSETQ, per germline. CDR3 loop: CASSLVASGYGELFF. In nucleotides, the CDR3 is TGCGCCAGCAGCTTGGTTGCATCGGGGTATGGGGAGCTGTTTTTT.

The DNA of the CDR3 is TGTGCCAGCACCCTACGGGCGGGGAACCAGCCCCAGCATTTT. It is translated as CASTLRAGNQPQHF. The V call is TRBV28, the J call TRBJ1-5, with unresolved D. The CDR3 has 14 amino acids. Per germline, CDR1 MDHEN and CDR2 SYDVKM. V gave up 7 bases and J gave up 7 bases, with 17 bases separating them. The full variable domain, completed using reference TRBV28 and TRBJ1-5, is DVKVTQSSRYLVKRTGEKVFLECVQDMDHENMFWYRQDPGLGLRLIYFSYDVKMKEKGDIPEGYSVSREKKERFSLILESASTNQTSMYLCASTLRAGNQPQHFGDGTRLSIL.

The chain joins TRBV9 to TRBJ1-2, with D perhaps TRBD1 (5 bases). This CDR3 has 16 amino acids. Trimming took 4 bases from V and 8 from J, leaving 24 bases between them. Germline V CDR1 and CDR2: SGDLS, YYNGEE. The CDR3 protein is CASSPAKGRAGGGYTF. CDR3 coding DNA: TGTGCCAGCAGCCCAGCCAAGGGACGGGCAGGAGGAGGCTACACCTTC. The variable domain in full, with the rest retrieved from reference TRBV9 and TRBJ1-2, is DSGVTQTPKHLITATGQRVTLRCSPRSGDLSVYWYQQSLDQGLQFLIQYYNGEERAKGNILERFSAQQFPDLHSELNLSSLELGDSALYFCASSPAKGRAGGGYTFGSGTRLTVV.

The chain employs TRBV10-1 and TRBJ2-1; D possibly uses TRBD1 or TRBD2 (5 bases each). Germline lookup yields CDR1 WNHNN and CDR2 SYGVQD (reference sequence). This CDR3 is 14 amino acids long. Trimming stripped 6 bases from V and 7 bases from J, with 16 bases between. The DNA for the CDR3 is TGCGCCAGCAGCCCCCTCAGGGACGGGAATGAGCAGTTCTTC. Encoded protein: CASSPLRDGNEQFF.

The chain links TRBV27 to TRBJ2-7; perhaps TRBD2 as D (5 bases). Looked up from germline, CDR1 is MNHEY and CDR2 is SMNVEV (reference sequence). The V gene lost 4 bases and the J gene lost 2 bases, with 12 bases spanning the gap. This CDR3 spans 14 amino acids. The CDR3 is CASSSNGSPYEQYF. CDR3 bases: TGTGCCAGCAGTTCCAATGGGAGTCCCTACGAGCAGTACTTC.

The CDR3 reads CASSFGTVIYTNYGYTF. The CDR3 DNA follows: TGTGCCAGCAGCTTCGGGACAGTTATATATACTAACTATGGCTACACCTTC. The chain has TRBV7-9 and TRBJ1-2; TRBD1 aligns across 7 bases. Germline CDR1 is SEHNR and CDR2 is FQNEAQ (reference sequence). The CDR3 length is 17 residues. V gave up 3 bases and J gave up 0 bases; unmatched junction bases: 10.

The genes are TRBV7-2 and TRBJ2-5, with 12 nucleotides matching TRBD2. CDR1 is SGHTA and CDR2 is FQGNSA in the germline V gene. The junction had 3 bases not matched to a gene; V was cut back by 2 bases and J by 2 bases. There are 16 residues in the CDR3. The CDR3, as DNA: TGTGCCAGCAGCTTAACTAGCGGGGGGTTTCAAGAGACCCAGTACTTC. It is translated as CASSLTSGGFQETQYF.

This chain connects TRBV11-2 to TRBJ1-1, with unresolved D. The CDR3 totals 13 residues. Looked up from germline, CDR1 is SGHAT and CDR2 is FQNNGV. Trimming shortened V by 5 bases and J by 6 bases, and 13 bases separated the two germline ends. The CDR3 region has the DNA TGTGCCAGCAGCCCCTTTAGCGGCCCTGAAGCTTTCTTT. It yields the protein CASSPFSGPEAFF.

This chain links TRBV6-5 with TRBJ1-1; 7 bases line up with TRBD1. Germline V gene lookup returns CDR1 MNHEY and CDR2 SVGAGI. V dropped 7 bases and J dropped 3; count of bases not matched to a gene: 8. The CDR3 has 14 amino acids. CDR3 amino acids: CASNKGARDTEAFF. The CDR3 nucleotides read TGTGCCAGCAATAAGGGGGCGAGGGACACTGAAGCTTTCTTT.

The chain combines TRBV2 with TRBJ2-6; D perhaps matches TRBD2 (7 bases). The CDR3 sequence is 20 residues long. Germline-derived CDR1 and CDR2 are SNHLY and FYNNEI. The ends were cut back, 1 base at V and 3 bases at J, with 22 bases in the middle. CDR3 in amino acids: CASSEVRGGSAKSGANVLTF. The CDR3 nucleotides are TGTGCCAGCAGTGAAGTTAGGGGGGGCTCGGCGAAAAGTGGGGCCAACGTCCTGACTTTC.

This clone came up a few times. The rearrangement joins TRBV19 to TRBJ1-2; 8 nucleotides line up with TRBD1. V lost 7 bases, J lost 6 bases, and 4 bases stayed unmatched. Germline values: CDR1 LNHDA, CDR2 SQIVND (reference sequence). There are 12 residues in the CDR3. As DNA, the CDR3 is TGTGCCAGTACAATGACAGGGGATGGCTACACCTTC. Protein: CASTMTGDGYTF.

The CDR3 loop is CASRIAGGPFFLYF. The CDR3 DNA sequence: TGTGCCAGCAGGATAGCGGGGGGGCCTTTCTTCTTGTATTTT. V is TRBV5-4 and J is TRBJ2-3; TRBD2 matches 11 bases. The CDR3 is made up of 14 amino acids. V trimming: 5 bases; J trimming: 14 bases; junction bases outside the gene matches: 13. Per the germline V gene, CDR1 is SGHNT and CDR2 is YYREEE (reference sequence).

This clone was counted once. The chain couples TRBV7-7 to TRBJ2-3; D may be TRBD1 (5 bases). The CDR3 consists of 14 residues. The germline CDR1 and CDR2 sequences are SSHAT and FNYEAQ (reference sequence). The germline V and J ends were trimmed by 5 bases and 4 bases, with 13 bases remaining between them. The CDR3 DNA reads TGTGCCAGCAGCGTAGGACAAGGCGCAGATACGCAGTATTTT. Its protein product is CASSVGQGADTQYF.

CDR3 sequence reads: CASSFAGSSNQPQHF. The CDR3 DNA sequence: TGTGCCAGCAGCTTTGCAGGGTCCAGCAATCAGCCCCAGCATTTT. This chain joins TRBV5-5 and TRBJ1-5; maybe TRBD1 (5 bases). Germline V gene data show CDR1 as SGHKS and CDR2 as YYEKEE (reference sequence). V was trimmed by 2 bases and J by 1 base, leaving 10 bases between them. CDR3 length equals 15 residues.

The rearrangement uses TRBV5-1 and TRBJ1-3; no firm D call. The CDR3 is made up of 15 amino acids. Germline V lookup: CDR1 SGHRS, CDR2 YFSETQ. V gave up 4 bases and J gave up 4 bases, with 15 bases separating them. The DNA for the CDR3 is TGCGCCAGCAGCACCGGATCGGTGGTAGGAAACACCATATATTTT. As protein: CASSTGSVVGNTIYF.

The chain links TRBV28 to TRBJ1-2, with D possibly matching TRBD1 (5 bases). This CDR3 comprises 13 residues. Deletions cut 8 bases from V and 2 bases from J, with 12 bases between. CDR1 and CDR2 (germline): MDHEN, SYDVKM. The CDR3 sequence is CASERNRNYGYTF. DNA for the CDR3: TGTGCCAGCGAGAGGAACAGGAACTATGGCTACACCTTC.

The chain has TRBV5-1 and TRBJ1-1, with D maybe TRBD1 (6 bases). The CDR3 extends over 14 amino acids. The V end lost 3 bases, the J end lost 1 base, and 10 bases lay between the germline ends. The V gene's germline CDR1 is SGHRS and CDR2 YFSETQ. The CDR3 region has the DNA TGCGCCAGCAGCTCGACAGGTGGGAACACTGAAGCTTTCTTT. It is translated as CASSSTGGNTEAFF.